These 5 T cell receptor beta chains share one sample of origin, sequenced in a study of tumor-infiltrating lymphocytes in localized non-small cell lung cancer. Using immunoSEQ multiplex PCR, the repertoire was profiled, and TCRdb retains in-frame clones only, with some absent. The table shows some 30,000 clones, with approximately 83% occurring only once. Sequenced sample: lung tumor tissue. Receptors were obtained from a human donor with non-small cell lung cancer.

Here the CDR3 reads CASSPDRGYQPQHF. The CDR3 region has the DNA TGTGCCAGCTCACCGGACAGGGGCTATCAGCCCCAGCATTTT. The chain uses TRBV18 and TRBJ1-5; 9 bases map to TRBD1. The CDR3 has 14 amino acids. V lost 3 bases and J lost 5; bases outside the gene matches: 2. The germline V gene encodes CDR1 KGHSH and CDR2 LQKENI.

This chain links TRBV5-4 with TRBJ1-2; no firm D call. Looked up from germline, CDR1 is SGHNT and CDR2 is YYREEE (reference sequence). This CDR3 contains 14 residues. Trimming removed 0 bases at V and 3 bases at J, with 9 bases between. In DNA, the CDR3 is TGTGCCAGCAGCTTGGGGACGAACCACTATGGCTACACCTTC. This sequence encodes CASSLGTNHYGYTF.

In DNA form, the CDR3 reads TGTGCCAGCAGCTCTGACAGGGGCGTTGGGACCGGGGAGCTGTTTTTT. Translation: CASSSDRGVGTGELFF. The chain combines TRBV5-6 with TRBJ2-2; 8 positions match TRBD1. In germline, CDR1 is SGHDT, CDR2 YYEEEE. The CDR3 loop spans 16 amino acids. J gave up 5 bases and V 3 bases, and 9 bases lay outside the gene matches.

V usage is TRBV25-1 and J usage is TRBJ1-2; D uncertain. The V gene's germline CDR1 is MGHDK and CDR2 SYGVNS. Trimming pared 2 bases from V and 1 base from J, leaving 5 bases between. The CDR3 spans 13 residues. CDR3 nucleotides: TGTGCCAGCAGTGAAACAGATAACTATGGCTACACCTTC. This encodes CASSETDNYGYTF.

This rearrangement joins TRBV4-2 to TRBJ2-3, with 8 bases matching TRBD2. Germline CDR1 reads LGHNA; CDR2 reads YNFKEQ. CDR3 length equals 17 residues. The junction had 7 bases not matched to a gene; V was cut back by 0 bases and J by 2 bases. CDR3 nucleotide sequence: TGTGCCAGCAGCCAAGATCGCGGGCGGGGGGCCACAGATACGCAGTATTTT. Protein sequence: CASSQDRGRGATDTQYF.